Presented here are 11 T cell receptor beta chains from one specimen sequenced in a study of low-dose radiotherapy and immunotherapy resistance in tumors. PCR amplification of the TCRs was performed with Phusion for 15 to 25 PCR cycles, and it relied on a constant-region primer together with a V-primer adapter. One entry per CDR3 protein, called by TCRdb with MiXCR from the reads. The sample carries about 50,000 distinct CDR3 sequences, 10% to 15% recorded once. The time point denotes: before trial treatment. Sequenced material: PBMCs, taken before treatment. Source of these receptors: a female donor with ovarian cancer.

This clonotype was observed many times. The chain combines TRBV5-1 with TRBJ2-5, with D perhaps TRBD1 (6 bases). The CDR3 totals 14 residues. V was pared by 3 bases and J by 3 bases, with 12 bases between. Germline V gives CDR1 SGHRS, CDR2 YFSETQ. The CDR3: CASSSGQQKETQYF. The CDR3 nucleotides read TGCGCCAGCAGCTCAGGACAGCAAAAAGAGACCCAGTACTTC.

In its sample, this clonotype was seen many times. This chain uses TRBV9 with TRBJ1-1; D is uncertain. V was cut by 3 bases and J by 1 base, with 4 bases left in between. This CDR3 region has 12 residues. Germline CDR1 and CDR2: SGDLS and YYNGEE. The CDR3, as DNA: TGTGCCAGCAGCGCGCAGAACACTGAAGCTTTCTTT. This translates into CASSAQNTEAFF.

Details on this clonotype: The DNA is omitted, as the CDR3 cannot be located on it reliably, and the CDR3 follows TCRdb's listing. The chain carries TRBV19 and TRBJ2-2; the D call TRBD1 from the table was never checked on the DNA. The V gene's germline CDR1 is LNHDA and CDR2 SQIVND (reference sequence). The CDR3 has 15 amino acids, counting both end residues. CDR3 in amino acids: CASRPTGWHRGAVFF.

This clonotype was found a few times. CDR3 residues: CASSLVGGQTEAFF. The CDR3 coding sequence is TGTGCCAGCAGCTTGGTGGGGGGGCAAACTGAAGCTTTCTTT. The rearrangement uses TRBV5-4 and TRBJ1-1; tentative D call: TRBD1 (6 bases). Germline loops: CDR1 SGHNT, CDR2 YYREEE (reference sequence). The V gene lost 0 bases and the J gene lost 5 bases, with 11 bases spanning the gap. The CDR3 totals 14 residues.

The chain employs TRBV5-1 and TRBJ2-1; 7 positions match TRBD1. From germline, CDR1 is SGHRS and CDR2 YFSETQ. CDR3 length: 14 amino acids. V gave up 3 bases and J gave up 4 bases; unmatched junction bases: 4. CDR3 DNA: TGCGCCAGCAGCTCAGGACAGGTTTACAATGAGCAGTTCTTC. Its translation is CASSSGQVYNEQFF.

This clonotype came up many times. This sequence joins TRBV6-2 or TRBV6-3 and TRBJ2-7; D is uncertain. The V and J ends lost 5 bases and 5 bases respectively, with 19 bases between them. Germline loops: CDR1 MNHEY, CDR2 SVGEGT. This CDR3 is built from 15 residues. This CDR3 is CASSELVHGVHEQYF. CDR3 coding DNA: TGTGCCAGCAGTGAACTCGTACACGGTGTGCACGAGCAGTACTTC.

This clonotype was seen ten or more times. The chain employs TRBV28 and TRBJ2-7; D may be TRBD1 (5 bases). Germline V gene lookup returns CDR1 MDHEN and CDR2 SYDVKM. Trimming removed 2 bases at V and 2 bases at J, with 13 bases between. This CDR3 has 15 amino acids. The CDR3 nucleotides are TGTGCCAGCAGTTTACTCCTTGGGGCAGCCTACGAGCAGTACTTC. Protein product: CASSLLLGAAYEQYF. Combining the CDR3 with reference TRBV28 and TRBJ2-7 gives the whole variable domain DVKVTQSSRYLVKRTGEKVFLECVQDMDHENMFWYRQDPGLGLRLIYFSYDVKMKEKGDIPEGYSVSREKKERFSLILESASTNQTSMYLCASSLLLGAAYEQYFGPGTRLTVT.

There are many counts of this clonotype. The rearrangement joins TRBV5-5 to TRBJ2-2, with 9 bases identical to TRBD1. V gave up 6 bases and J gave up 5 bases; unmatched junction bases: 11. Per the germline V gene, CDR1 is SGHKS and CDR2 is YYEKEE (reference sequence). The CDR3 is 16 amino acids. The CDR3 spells CASTRDGTGKTGELFF. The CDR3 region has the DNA TGTGCCAGCACCCGGGACGGGACAGGGAAGACCGGGGAGCTGTTTTTT.

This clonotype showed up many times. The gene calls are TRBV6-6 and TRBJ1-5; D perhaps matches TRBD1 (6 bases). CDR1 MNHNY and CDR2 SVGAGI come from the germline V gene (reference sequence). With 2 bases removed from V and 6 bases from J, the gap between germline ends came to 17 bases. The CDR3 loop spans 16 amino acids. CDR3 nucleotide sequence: TGTGCCAGCAGTTACACCGGAGGGGGGGCGGGTCAGCCCCAGCATTTT. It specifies CASSYTGGGAGQPQHF.

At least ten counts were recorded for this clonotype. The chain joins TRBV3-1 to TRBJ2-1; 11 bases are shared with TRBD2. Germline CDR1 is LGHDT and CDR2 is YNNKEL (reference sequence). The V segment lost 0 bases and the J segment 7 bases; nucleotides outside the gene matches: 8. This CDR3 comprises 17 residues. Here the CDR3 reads CASSQDSTSGRVNEQFF. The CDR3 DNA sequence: TGTGCCAGCAGCCAAGACAGTACTAGCGGGAGAGTTAATGAGCAGTTCTTC.

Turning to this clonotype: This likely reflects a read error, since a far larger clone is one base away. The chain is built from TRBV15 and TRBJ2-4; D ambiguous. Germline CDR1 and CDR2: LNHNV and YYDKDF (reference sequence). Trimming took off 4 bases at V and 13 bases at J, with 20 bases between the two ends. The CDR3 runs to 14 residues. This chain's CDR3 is CATSTLGPSHEQYF. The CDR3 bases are TGTGCCACCAGCACCCTAGGGCCTTCGCATGAGCAGTACTTC.